These 11 T cell receptor beta chains originate from one sample sequenced in a study of T cell changes during pregnancy in multiple sclerosis. Only in-frame clones appear in the TCRdb table, and some are missing; sequencing was by immunoSEQ multiplex PCR. The repertoire holds more than 40,000 clones, with approximately 94% as singletons. The specimen comprised CD8+ T cells from peripheral blood mononuclear cells, sampled in the first trimester of pregnancy. Every receptor here comes from a female donor with multiple sclerosis, enrolled in a pregnancy study.

In its sample, this clone was seen once. The chain carries TRBV21-1 and TRBJ2-7; the D segment call TRBD1 is taken from the table without a DNA check. TRBV21-1 is annotated as a pseudogene. The length of the CDR3 is 13 residues. The DNA of the CDR3 is TGTGCCAGCAGCAAGGACAGAGCCTACGAGCAGTACTTC. Translation gives CASSKDRAYEQYF.

The chain has TRBV2 and TRBJ2-7, with 14 bases identical to TRBD2. Germline V CDR1 and CDR2: SNHLY, FYNNEI. There are 15 residues in the CDR3. The J segment lost 6 bases and the V segment lost 8 bases, leaving 9 bases of the junction unmatched. The CDR3 DNA reads TGTGCCAGCTTGACTAGCGGGGGGGGGCGGCGCGAGCAGTACTTC. It specifies CASLTSGGGRREQYF.

The chain has TRBV28 and TRBJ2-7, with 9 bases that match TRBD1. CDR1 and CDR2 (germline): MDHEN, SYDVKM. The CDR3 contains 14 residues. Trimming cost V 6 bases and J 7 bases; bases outside gene matches: 10. The CDR3, as DNA: TGTGCCAGCAGCCCACTGGGACAGGGAGGGGAGCAGTACTTC. It specifies CASSPLGQGGEQYF.

This clone was seen a single time. The chain joins TRBV28 to TRBJ2-1, with a weak D call TRBD1 (6 bases). There are 12 residues in the CDR3. V lost 11 bases, J lost 6 bases, and 14 bases lay in between. CDR1 is MDHEN, CDR2 SYDVKM, per germline. CDR3 bases: TGTGCCGGGACGGACAGCACCAATGAGCAGTTCTTC. It translates to CAGTDSTNEQFF.

The gene calls are TRBV20-1 and TRBJ2-7; 8 nucleotides line up with TRBD1. Germline V lookup: CDR1 DFQATT, CDR2 SNEGSKA (reference sequence). J gave up 6 bases and V 6 bases, and 4 bases lay outside the gene matches. The CDR3 sequence is 11 residues long. Written as DNA, the CDR3 is TGCAGTGCCAGAACAGGGGGCGAGCAGTACTTC. Its protein product is CSARTGGEQYF.

The CDR3 loop is CASRYRGGEQYF. DNA for the CDR3: TGTGCCAGCAGGTACAGGGGAGGCGAGCAGTACTTC. V gene TRBV5-4 combines with J gene TRBJ2-7, with a tentative D call TRBD1 (7 bases). CDR1 and CDR2 (germline): SGHNT, YYREEE (reference sequence). This CDR3 is 12 amino acids long. Deletions cut 5 bases from V and 6 bases from J, with 12 bases between.

The CDR3 here is CASSPGGTLAKNIQYF. CDR3 sequence (DNA): TGTGCCAGCAGCCCGGGGGGCACTCTAGCCAAAAACATTCAGTACTTC. The V call is TRBV11-2, the J call TRBJ2-4; TRBD2 is a possible D gene (7 bases). The length of the CDR3 is 16 residues. V shed 5 bases and J shed 0 bases, with 14 bases lying between them. CDR1 and CDR2 (germline): SGHAT, FQNNGV.

This rearrangement joins TRBV9 to TRBJ2-7; 10 nucleotides match TRBD1. The junction had 4 bases not matched to a gene; V was cut back by 3 bases and J by 4 bases. CDR1 is SGDLS and CDR2 is YYNGEE in the germline V gene. This CDR3 has 14 amino acids. CDR3 region: CASSGGTGEYEQYF. In DNA, the CDR3 is TGTGCCAGCAGCGGCGGGACAGGGGAATACGAGCAGTACTTC.

The chain is built from TRBV2 and TRBJ2-7, with 12 bases identical to TRBD2. In germline, CDR1 is SNHLY, CDR2 FYNNEI. There are 15 residues in the CDR3. V was pared by 3 bases and J by 6 bases, with 6 bases of the junction left unmatched. The CDR3 DNA is TGTGCCAGCAGTGACCCTAGCGGGGGGGAAGGCGAGCAGTACTTC. Encoded protein: CASSDPSGGEGEQYF.

J is TRBJ1-1 and V is TRBV6-5; tentative D call: TRBD1 (6 bases). Looked up from germline, CDR1 is MNHEY and CDR2 is SVGAGI. The CDR3 runs 15 residues. The ends were cut back, 6 bases at V and 0 bases at J, with 14 bases in the middle. CDR3 sequence: CASRLQGGVNTEAFF. The CDR3 nucleotides are TGTGCCAGCAGGCTACAGGGTGGTGTGAACACTGAAGCTTTCTTT.

The CDR3 DNA follows: TGTGCCAGCAGAGGGGGGCTAGCGGAAGCCTACGAGCAGTACTTC. Its translation: CASRGGLAEAYEQYF. The gene calls are TRBV7-9 and TRBJ2-7; TRBD2 might be the D (7 bases). The germline gives CDR1 SEHNR, CDR2 FQNEAQ (reference sequence). CDR3 length: 15 amino acids. The V end lost 6 bases, the J end lost 2 bases, and 17 bases lay between the germline ends.